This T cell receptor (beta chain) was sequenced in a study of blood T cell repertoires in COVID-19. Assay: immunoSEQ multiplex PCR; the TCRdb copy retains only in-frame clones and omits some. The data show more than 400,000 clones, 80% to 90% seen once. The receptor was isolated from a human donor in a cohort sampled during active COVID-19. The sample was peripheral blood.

The CDR3 protein is CASSQVSRGSPLHF. The CDR3, as DNA: TGTGCCAGCAGCCAAGTGTCCAGGGGATCACCCCTCCACTTT. This rearrangement joins TRBV3-1 (or the pseudogene TRBV3-2) to TRBJ1-6, with TRBD1 as a possible D gene (6 bases). This CDR3 is built from 14 residues. Germline V gene sequence: CDR1 LGHDT, CDR2 YNNKEL (reference sequence). V lost 1 base, J lost 10 bases, and 11 bases lay in between.